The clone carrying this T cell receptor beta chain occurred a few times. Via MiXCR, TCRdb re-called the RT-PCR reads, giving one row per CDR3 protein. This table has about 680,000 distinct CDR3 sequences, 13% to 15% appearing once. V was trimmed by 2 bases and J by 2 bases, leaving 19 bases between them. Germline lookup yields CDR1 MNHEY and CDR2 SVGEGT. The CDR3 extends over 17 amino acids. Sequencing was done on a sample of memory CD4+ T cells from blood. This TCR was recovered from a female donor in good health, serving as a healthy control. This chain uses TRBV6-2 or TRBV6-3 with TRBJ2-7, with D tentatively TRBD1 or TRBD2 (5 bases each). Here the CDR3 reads CASSYAPRGVETYEQYF. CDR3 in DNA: TGTGCCAGCAGTTACGCTCCTAGAGGGGTCGAAACCTACGAGCAGTACTTC.